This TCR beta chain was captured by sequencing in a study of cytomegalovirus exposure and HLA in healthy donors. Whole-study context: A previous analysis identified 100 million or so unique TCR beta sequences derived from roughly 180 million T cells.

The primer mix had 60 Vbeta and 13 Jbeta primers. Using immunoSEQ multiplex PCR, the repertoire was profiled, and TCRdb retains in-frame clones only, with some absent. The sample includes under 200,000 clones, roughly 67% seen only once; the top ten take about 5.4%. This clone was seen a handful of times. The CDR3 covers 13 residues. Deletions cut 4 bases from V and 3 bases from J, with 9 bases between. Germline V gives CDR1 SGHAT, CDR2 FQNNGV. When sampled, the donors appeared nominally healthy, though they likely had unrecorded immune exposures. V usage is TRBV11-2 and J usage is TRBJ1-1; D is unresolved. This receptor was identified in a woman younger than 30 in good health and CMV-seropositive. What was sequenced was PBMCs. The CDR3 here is CASSSGRDTEAFF. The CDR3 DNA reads TGTGCCAGCAGCTCCGGGAGGGACACTGAAGCTTTCTTT.